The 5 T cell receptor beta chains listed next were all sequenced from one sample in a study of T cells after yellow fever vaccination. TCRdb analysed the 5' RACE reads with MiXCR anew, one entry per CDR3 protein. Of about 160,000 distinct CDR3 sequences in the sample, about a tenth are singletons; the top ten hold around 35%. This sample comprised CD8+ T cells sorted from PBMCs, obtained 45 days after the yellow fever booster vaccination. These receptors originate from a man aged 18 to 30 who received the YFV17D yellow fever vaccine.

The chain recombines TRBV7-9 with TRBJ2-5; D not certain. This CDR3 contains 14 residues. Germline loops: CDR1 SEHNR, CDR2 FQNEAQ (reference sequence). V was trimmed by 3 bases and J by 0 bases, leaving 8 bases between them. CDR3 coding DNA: TGTGCCAGCAGCTTCATCGCGTACCAAGAGACCCAGTACTTC. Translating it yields CASSFIAYQETQYF.

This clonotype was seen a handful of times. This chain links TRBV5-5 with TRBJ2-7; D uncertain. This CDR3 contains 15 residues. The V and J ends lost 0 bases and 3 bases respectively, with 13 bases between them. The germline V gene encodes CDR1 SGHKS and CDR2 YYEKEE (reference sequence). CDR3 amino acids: CASSLEGFPFYEQYV. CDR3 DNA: TGTGCCAGCAGCTTGGAGGGTTTCCCCTTCTACGAGCAGTACGTC.

DNA for the CDR3: TGTGCCAGCAGCGCCGGGACAGCCCAGCGGGCTCATCCTATCGATGAGCAGTTCTTC. This gives the protein CASSAGTAQRAHPIDEQFF. This chain links TRBV9 with TRBJ2-1; D is possibly TRBD1 (7 bases). The germline gives CDR1 SGDLS, CDR2 YYNGEE. The CDR3 covers 19 residues. Trimming left V 3 bases short and J 8 bases short, with 30 bases between.

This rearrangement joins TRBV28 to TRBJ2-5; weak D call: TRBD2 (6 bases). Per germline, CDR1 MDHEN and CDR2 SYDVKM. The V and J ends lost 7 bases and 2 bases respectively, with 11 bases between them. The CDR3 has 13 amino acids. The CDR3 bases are TGTGCCAGCACCTTGGGACTGCAAGAGACCCAGTACTTC. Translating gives CASTLGLQETQYF.

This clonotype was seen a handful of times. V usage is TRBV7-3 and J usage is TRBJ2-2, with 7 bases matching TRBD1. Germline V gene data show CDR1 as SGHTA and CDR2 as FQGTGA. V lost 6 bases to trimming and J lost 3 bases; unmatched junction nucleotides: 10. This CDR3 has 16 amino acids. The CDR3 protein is CASSKGEGAYTGELFF. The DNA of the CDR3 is TGTGCCAGCAGTAAAGGCGAGGGGGCCTACACCGGGGAGCTGTTTTTT.